The clone carrying this T cell receptor beta chain was observed a single time. Its antigen is not identified. The data originate from a study of CD8+ T cells in alopecia areata. Extracted from the samples, RNA was reverse transcribed into cDNA to serve as the sequencing template. Generated by immunoSEQ multiplex PCR, the TCRdb table keeps only in-frame clones and is missing some. The sample lists 110,000 to 150,000 clones; about 47% were seen once. Broader study findings: The study found higher clonality in lesional than normal scalp, especially in alopecia totalis/universalis. Clarity of TCR sharing across patients fell short of that in mice, possibly HLA-related.

The V and J ends lost 5 bases and 2 bases respectively, with 8 bases between them. This CDR3 region has 13 residues. Germline V gene lookup returns CDR1 SGHTA and CDR2 FQGTGA. Obtained from alopecia areata patients were lesional scalp punch biopsies along with peripheral blood. This receptor was identified in a human donor with alopecia areata. The sequencing used CD4+ T cells sorted from blood, collected at week 0. The gene calls are TRBV7-3 and TRBJ2-3; a weak D match, TRBD2 (6 bases). The DNA of the CDR3 is TGTGCCAGCAGCCGGGACTTCACAGATACGCAGTATTTT. This gives the protein CASSRDFTDTQYF.